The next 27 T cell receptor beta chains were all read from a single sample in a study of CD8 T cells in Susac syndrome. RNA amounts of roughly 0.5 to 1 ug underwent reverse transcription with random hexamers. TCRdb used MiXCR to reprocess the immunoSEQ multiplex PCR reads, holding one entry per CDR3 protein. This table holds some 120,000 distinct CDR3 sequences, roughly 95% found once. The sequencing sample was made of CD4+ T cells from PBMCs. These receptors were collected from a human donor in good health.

The DNA for the CDR3 is TGCGCCAGCCACGCCGGCGGACCGGACGGCGGGTGGATTCAGTACTTC. It specifies CASHAGGPDGGWIQYF. V gene TRBV5-1 combines with J gene TRBJ2-4; the D gene is possibly TRBD2 (5 bases). Deletions cut 7 bases from V and 10 bases from J, with 27 bases between. This CDR3 has 16 residues. Looked up from germline, CDR1 is SGHRS and CDR2 is YFSETQ.

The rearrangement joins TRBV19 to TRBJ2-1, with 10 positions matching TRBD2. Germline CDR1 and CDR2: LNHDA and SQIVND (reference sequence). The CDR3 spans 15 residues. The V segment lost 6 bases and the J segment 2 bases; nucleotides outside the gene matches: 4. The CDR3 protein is CASSLAGATYNEQFF. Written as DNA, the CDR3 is TGTGCCAGTAGCCTAGCGGGAGCCACCTACAATGAGCAGTTCTTC.

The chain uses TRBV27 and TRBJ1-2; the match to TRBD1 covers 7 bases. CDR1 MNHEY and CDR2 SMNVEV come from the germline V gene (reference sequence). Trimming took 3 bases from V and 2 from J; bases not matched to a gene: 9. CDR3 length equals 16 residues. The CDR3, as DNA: TGTGCCAGCAGTTTTGACCGGACAGGTGGCAACTATGGCTACACCTTC. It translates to CASSFDRTGGNYGYTF.

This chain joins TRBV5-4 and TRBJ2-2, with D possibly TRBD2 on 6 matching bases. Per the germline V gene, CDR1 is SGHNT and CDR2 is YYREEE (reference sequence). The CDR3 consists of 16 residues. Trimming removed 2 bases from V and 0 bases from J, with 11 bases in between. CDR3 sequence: CASSFTSSSNTGELFF. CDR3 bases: TGTGCCAGCAGCTTCACTAGCAGCTCGAACACCGGGGAGCTGTTTTTT.

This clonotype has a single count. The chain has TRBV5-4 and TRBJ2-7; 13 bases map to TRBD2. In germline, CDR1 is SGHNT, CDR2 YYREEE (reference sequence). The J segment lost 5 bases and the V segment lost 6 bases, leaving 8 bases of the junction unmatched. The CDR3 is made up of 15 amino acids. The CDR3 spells CASTPGTSGNNEQYF. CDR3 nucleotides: TGTGCCAGCACCCCGGGGACTAGCGGGAACAACGAGCAGTACTTC.

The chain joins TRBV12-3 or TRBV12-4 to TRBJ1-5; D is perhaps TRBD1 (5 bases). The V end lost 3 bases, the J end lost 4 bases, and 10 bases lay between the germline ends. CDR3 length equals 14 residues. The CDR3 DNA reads TGTGCCAGCAGTTTGCAGGGCTTTAATCAGCCCCAGCATTTT. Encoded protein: CASSLQGFNQPQHF.

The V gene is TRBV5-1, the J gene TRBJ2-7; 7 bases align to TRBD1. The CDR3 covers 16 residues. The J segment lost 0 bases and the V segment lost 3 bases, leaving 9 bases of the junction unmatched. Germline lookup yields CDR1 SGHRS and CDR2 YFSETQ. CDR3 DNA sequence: TGCGCCAGCAGCTCAGGGGACAGCTACAGCTCCTACGAGCAGTACTTC. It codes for CASSSGDSYSSYEQYF.

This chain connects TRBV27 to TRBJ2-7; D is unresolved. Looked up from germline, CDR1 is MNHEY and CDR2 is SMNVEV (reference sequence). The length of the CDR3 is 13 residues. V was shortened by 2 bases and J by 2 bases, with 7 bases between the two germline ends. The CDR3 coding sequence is TGTGCCAGCAGTTTAACTCCGACCTACGAGCAGTACTTC. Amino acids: CASSLTPTYEQYF.

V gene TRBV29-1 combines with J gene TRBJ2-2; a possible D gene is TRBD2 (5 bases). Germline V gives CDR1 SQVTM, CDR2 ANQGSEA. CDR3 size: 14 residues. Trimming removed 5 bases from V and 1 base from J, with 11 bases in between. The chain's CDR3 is CSVQAGGNTGELFF. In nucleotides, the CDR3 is TGCAGCGTTCAGGCAGGAGGGAACACCGGGGAGCTGTTTTTT.

Written as DNA, the CDR3 is TGCGCCAGCAGCTTGGAGGACAGGACGCAGTATTTT. This codes for CASSLEDRTQYF. The chain uses TRBV5-1 and TRBJ2-3; TRBD1 matches 7 bases. This CDR3 spans 12 amino acids. The V and J ends lost 0 bases and 9 bases, in that order; junction bases with no gene match: 1. Germline V CDR1 and CDR2: SGHRS, YFSETQ.

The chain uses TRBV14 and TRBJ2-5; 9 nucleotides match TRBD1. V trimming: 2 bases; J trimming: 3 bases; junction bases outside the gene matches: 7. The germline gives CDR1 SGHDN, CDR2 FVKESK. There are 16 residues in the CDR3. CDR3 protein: CASSQRKGTGKETQYF. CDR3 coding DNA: TGTGCCAGCAGCCAAAGGAAGGGGACAGGGAAAGAGACCCAGTACTTC.

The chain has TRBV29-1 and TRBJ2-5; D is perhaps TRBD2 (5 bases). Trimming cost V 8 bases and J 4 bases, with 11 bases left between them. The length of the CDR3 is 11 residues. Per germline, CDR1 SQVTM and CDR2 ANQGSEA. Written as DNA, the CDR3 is TGCAGCCTGGGAGAGGGAGAGACCCAGTACTTC. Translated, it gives CSLGEGETQYF.

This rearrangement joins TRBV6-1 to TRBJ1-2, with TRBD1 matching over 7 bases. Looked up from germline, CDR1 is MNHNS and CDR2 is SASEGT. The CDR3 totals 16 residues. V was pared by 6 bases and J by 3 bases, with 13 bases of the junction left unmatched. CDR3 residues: CASSRRQGAKDYGYTF. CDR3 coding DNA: TGTGCCAGCAGCCGACGACAGGGCGCGAAAGACTATGGCTACACCTTC.

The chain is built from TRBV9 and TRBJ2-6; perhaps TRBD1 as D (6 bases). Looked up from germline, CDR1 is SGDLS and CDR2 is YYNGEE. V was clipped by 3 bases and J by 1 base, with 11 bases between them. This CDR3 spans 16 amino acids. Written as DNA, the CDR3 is TGTGCCAGCAGCGCGGGACATTCGTCTGGGGCCAACGTCCTGACTTTC. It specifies CASSAGHSSGANVLTF.

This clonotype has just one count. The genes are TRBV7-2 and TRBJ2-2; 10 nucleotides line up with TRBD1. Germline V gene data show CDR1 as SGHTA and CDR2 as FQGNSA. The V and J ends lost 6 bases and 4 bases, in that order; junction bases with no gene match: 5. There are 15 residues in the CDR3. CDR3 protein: CASRGQGRLTGELFF. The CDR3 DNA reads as TGTGCCAGCAGGGGACAGGGGCGTCTCACCGGGGAGCTGTTTTTT.

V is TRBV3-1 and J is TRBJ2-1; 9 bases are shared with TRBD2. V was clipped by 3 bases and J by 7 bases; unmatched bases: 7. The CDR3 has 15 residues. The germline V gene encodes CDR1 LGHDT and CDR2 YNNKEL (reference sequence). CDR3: CASSHGGLAGNEQFF. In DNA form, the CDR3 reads TGTGCCAGCAGCCATGGGGGACTAGCAGGGAATGAGCAGTTCTTC.

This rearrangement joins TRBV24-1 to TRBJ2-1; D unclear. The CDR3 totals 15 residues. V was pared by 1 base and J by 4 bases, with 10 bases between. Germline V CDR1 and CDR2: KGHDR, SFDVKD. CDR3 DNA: TGTGCCACCAGTGATTTAGGCGGAACATACAATGAGCAGTTCTTC. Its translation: CATSDLGGTYNEQFF.

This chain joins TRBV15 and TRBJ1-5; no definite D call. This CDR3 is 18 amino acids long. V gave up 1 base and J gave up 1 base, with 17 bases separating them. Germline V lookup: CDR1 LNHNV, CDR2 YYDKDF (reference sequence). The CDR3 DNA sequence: TGTGCCACCAGCAGAGTCAACGGCCCACGAGAGAGCAATCAGCCCCAGCATTTT. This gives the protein CATSRVNGPRESNQPQHF.

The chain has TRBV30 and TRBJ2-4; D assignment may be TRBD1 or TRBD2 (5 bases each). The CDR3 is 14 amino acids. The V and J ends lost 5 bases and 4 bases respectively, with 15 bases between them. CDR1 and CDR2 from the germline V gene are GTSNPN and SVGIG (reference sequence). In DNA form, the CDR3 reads TGTGCCTGGGGTGGGAGCAGGGCTAAAAACATTCAGTACTTC. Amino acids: CAWGGSRAKNIQYF.

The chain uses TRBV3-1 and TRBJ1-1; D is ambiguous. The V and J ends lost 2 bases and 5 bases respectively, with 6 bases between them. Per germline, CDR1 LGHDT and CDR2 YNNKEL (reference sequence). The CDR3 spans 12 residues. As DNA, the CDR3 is TGTGCCAGCAGCCAATGGCGTACTGAAGCTTTCTTT. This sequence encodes CASSQWRTEAFF.

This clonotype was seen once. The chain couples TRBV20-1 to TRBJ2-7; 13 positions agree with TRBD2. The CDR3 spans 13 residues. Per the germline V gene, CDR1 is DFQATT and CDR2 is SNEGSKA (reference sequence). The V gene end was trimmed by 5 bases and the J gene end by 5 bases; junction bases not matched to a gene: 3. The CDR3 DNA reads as TGCAGTGCTCGGACTAGCGGGGGAAACGAGCAGTACTTC. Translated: CSARTSGGNEQYF.

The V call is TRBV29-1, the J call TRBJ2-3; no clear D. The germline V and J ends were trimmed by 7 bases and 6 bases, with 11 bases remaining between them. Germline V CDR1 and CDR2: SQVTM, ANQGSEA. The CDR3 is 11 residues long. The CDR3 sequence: CSALKEDTQYF. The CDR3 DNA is TGCAGCGCCCTAAAAGAGGATACGCAGTATTTT.

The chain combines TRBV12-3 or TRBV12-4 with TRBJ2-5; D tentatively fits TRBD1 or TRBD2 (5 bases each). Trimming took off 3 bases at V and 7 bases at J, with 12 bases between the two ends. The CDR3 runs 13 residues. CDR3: CASSFGTAGTQYF. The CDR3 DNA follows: TGTGCCAGCAGTTTCGGGACCGCAGGGACCCAGTACTTC.

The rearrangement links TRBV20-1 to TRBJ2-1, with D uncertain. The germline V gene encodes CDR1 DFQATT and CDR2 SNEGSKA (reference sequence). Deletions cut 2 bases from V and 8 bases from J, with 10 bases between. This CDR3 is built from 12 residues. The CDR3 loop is CSARSHLDEQFF. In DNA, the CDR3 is TGCAGTGCTAGATCTCATTTGGATGAGCAGTTCTTC.

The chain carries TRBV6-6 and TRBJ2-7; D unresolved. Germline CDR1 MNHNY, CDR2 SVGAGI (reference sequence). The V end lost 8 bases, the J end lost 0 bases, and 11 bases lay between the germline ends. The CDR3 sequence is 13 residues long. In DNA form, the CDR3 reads TGTGCCAGCGCCCCCCACGGCTCCTACGAGCAGTACTTC. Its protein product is CASAPHGSYEQYF.

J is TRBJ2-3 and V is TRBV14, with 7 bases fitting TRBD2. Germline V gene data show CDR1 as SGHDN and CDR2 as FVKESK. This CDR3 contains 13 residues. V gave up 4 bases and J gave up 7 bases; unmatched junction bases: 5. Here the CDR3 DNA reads TGTGCCAGCAGCCGTGGGAGGGTGTATACGCAGTATTTT. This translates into CASSRGRVYTQYF.

The CDR3 DNA follows: TGTGCCAGCACCGCCCAAGAGACCCAGTACTTC. Protein sequence: CASTAQETQYF. This chain links TRBV28 with TRBJ2-5; D call uncertain. V was clipped by 7 bases and J by 1 base, with 4 bases between them. The CDR3 covers 11 residues. The germline V gene has CDR1 MDHEN and CDR2 SYDVKM.